These 25 T cell receptor beta chains were all obtained from the same sample, sequenced in a study of shared clonotypes between healthy human individuals. The data were produced by immunoSEQ multiplex PCR, yet TCRdb's version contains in-frame clones alone and is incomplete. The sample shows roughly 850,000 clones, just over 95% of them seen only once. CD45RO-negative cells were positively selected for CCR7, leaving out terminally differentiated effector memory CD45RA+ cells. The sample comprised naive CD8+ T cells sorted from blood. All receptors derive from a man under 40 in good health.

J is TRBJ2-7 and V is TRBV7-2; D is perhaps TRBD2 (5 bases). The CDR3 contains 16 residues. Germline CDR1 and CDR2: SGHTA and FQGNSA. The ends were cut back, 2 bases at V and 2 bases at J, with 16 bases in the middle. The CDR3 DNA sequence: TGTGCCAGCAGCTTATCGGTTGGGCAGAGGGCCTACGAGCAGTACTTC. As protein: CASSLSVGQRAYEQYF.

J is TRBJ2-3 and V is TRBV4-1; 10 bases align to TRBD2. The CDR3 covers 15 residues. V lost 4 bases and J lost 3; bases outside the gene matches: 4. CDR1 is MGHRA, CDR2 YSYEKL, per germline. CDR3 bases: TGCGCCAGCAGCCCGTGGACTAGCGGTACAGATACGCAGTATTTT. It translates to CASSPWTSGTDTQYF.

This clone was seen a single time. The rearrangement links TRBV5-4 to TRBJ2-7; D uncertain. V gave up 0 bases and J gave up 3 bases, with 10 bases separating them. The length of the CDR3 is 14 residues. Germline CDR1 SGHNT, CDR2 YYREEE (reference sequence). This CDR3 reads CASSLEGTNYEQYF. CDR3 DNA sequence: TGTGCCAGCAGCTTGGAAGGTACCAACTACGAGCAGTACTTC.

CDR3 nucleotide sequence: TGTGCCAGCAGTGAAGGGTTGGGCAATCAGCCCCAGCATTTT. As protein: CASSEGLGNQPQHF. This rearrangement joins TRBV2 to TRBJ1-5, with D hard to call. CDR1 is SNHLY and CDR2 is FYNNEI in the germline V gene. This CDR3 is 14 amino acids long. V shed 1 base and J shed 2 bases, with 6 bases lying between them.

The genes are TRBV6-1 and TRBJ1-5, with 11 bases identical to TRBD1. The CDR3 runs to 14 residues. The V gene's germline CDR1 is MNHNS and CDR2 SASEGT. Trimming at V came to 8 bases and at J to 5 bases, leaving 5 bases not matched to a gene. In DNA form, the CDR3 reads TGTGCCAGCGGGGACAGGGGGGAGGATCAGCCCCAGCATTTT. Its translation: CASGDRGEDQPQHF.

The chain carries TRBV29-1 and TRBJ2-7; 13 bases are a match to TRBD2. This CDR3 is built from 15 residues. In germline, CDR1 is SQVTM, CDR2 ANQGSEA. V lost 5 bases and J lost 0; bases outside the gene matches: 4. The CDR3, as DNA: TGCAGCGTTCAGGGACTAGCGGGAAACTCCTACGAGCAGTACTTC. Translating gives CSVQGLAGNSYEQYF.

This chain links TRBV14 with TRBJ2-1; no clear D gene. Germline lookup yields CDR1 SGHDN and CDR2 FVKESK. The length of the CDR3 is 15 residues. The ends were cut back, 4 bases at V and 6 bases at J, with 16 bases in the middle. CDR3 in amino acids: CASSLRPAESNEQFF. In DNA, the CDR3 is TGTGCCAGCAGCCTTCGGCCCGCCGAATCCAATGAGCAGTTCTTC.

This chain links TRBV30 with TRBJ1-4; 7 nucleotides line up with TRBD1. The CDR3 covers 13 residues. The germline V gene has CDR1 GTSNPN and CDR2 SVGIG (reference sequence). The V and J ends lost 5 bases and 7 bases, in that order; junction bases with no gene match: 7. CDR3 nucleotide sequence: TGTGCCTGGGATAGACAGGGAAGTGAAAAACTGTTTTTT. Encoded protein: CAWDRQGSEKLFF. Looking up the rest from reference TRBV30 and TRBJ1-4 gives the full variable domain: SQTIHQWPATLVQPVGSPLSLECTVEGTSNPNLYWYRQAAGRGLQLLFYSVGIGQISSEVPQNLSASRPQDRQFILSSKKLLLSDSGFYLCAWDRQGSEKLFFGSGTQLSVL.

The chain uses TRBV27 and TRBJ2-7; D remains unclear. Germline V gene lookup returns CDR1 MNHEY and CDR2 SMNVEV (reference sequence). CDR3 length: 14 amino acids. V dropped 3 bases and J dropped 3 bases, with 12 bases sitting between them. For the CDR3, the DNA is TGTGCCAGCAGTTTCCTTGGACCGAGCTACGAGCAGTACTTC. Protein: CASSFLGPSYEQYF.

This chain uses TRBV28 with TRBJ1-1, with D possibly being TRBD1 (6 bases). CDR3 length: 11 residues. Germline CDR1 MDHEN, CDR2 SYDVKM. V was trimmed by 6 bases and J by 7 bases, leaving 9 bases between them. CDR3 sequence (DNA): TGTGCCAGCAGCCGAGGGGGTGAAGCTTTCTTT. Protein sequence: CASSRGGEAFF.

J is TRBJ2-1 and V is TRBV11-3; D uncertain. The CDR3 has 15 amino acids. Germline CDR1 and CDR2: SGHNT and YENEEA. V was trimmed by 0 bases and J by 3 bases, leaving 9 bases between them. CDR3 region: CASSLDRVGYNEQFF. CDR3 bases: TGTGCCAGCAGCTTAGATCGGGTTGGCTACAATGAGCAGTTCTTC.

This clone was detected once. The chain couples TRBV7-9 to TRBJ2-3; D remains ambiguous. Trimming took 1 base from V and 5 from J, leaving 10 bases between them. Germline V lookup: CDR1 SEHNR, CDR2 FQNEAQ (reference sequence). This CDR3 contains 14 residues. CDR3 in DNA: TGTGCCAGCAGCTTAGGCATGGGTAAAGATACGCAGTATTTT. Translated: CASSLGMGKDTQYF.

The chain uses TRBV27 and TRBJ2-3; possible D gene TRBD2, 5 bases. V lost 6 bases and J lost 5, with 15 bases in between. CDR3 length equals 14 residues. Germline assignment: CDR1 MNHEY and CDR2 SMNVEV (reference sequence). Written as DNA, the CDR3 is TGTGCCAGCAGCCTCCCCGACGCGGGAGATACGCAGTATTTT. Translating gives CASSLPDAGDTQYF.

The V and J genes are TRBV5-6 and TRBJ2-3; 9 bases fit TRBD1. CDR1 is SGHDT and CDR2 is YYEEEE in the germline V gene. Germline trimming cut 4 bases from V and 1 base from J; bases unmatched to any gene: 13. The CDR3 loop spans 18 amino acids. CDR3 sequence (DNA): TGTGCCAGCAGCCTGTCCCGGGACAGGGTCCGAGGCACAGATACGCAGTATTTT. This gives the protein CASSLSRDRVRGTDTQYF.

This chain links TRBV28 with TRBJ2-7, with D possibly TRBD2 on 5 matching bases. V lost 6 bases, J lost 3 bases, and 12 bases lay in between. Germline values: CDR1 MDHEN, CDR2 SYDVKM. The CDR3 is 13 amino acids. The CDR3 region has the DNA TGTGCCAGCAGAATGACTATCGACTACGAGCAGTACTTC. Translation: CASRMTIDYEQYF.

This chain links TRBV7-9 with TRBJ2-1, with TRBD2 identical over 9 bases. Per the germline V gene, CDR1 is SEHNR and CDR2 is FQNEAQ (reference sequence). The CDR3 is 18 residues long. V dropped 4 bases and J dropped 8; count of bases not matched to a gene: 18. CDR3 residues: CASSSTHTLGGRAHEQFF. The CDR3 region has the DNA TGTGCCAGCAGCTCCACCCACACTTTGGGCGGGAGGGCCCATGAGCAGTTCTTC. The variable domain in full, with the rest retrieved from reference TRBV7-9 and TRBJ2-1, is DTGVSQNPRHKITKRGQNVTFRCDPISEHNRLYWYRQTLGQGPEFLTYFQNEAQLEKSRLLSDRFSAERPKGSFSTLEIQRTEQGDSAMYLCASSSTHTLGGRAHEQFFGPGTRLTVL.

The chain couples TRBV7-9 to TRBJ2-7; 7 positions agree with TRBD2. V lost 10 bases, J lost 1 base, and 10 bases stayed unmatched. This CDR3 region has 14 residues. CDR1 SEHNR and CDR2 FQNEAQ come from the germline V gene (reference sequence). CDR3 residues: CAISLADMSYEQYF. DNA of the CDR3: TGTGCCATCTCCCTAGCGGACATGTCCTACGAGCAGTACTTC.

The V gene is TRBV5-5, the J gene TRBJ2-5, with 7 bases lining up with TRBD2. This CDR3 contains 15 residues. Germline V CDR1 and CDR2: SGHKS, YYEKEE (reference sequence). Trimming removed 0 bases from V and 2 bases from J; junction bases left unmatched: 4. The CDR3 DNA follows: TGTGCCAGCAGCTTGGTCGGGAGGATGCAAGAGACCCAGTACTTC. Amino acids: CASSLVGRMQETQYF.

This chain joins TRBV7-9 and TRBJ2-7; D possibly corresponds to TRBD1 (5 bases). Trimming took off 3 bases at V and 2 bases at J, with 8 bases between the two ends. The germline V gene encodes CDR1 SEHNR and CDR2 FQNEAQ (reference sequence). The CDR3 extends over 13 amino acids. The CDR3 sequence is CASSLTAPYEQYF. The CDR3 region has the DNA TGTGCCAGCAGCTTGACAGCCCCCTACGAGCAGTACTTC.

The chain links TRBV6-5 to TRBJ2-7; D is uncertain. Germline-derived CDR1 and CDR2 are MNHEY and SVGAGI. The CDR3 is made up of 13 amino acids. V lost 0 bases and J lost 6, with 9 bases in between. The chain's CDR3 is CASSYSGPFEQYF. DNA for the CDR3: TGTGCCAGCAGTTACTCTGGCCCCTTCGAGCAGTACTTC.

The chain has TRBV15 and TRBJ1-4; no reliable D call. Germline V gene data show CDR1 as LNHNV and CDR2 as YYDKDF (reference sequence). The CDR3 runs to 16 residues. Trimming removed 4 bases from V and 0 bases from J, with 12 bases in between. The CDR3 nucleotides are TGTGCCACCAGCACTCTGGTCGGTGCAACTAATGAAAAACTGTTTTTT. This codes for CATSTLVGATNEKLFF.

The V and J genes are TRBV11-2 and TRBJ2-7, with TRBD1 as a possible D gene (5 bases). The CDR3 extends over 14 amino acids. Germline CDR1 reads SGHAT; CDR2 reads FQNNGV. The V end lost 1 base, the J end lost 7 bases, and 14 bases lay between the germline ends. This CDR3 reads CASSLVTGLGEQYF. CDR3 DNA: TGTGCCAGCAGCTTAGTTACAGGCCTGGGGGAGCAGTACTTC.

This clone was counted a single time. The J gene is TRBJ2-6, the V gene TRBV7-9; tentative D call: TRBD1 (6 bases). This CDR3 has 16 amino acids. The germline V gene encodes CDR1 SEHNR and CDR2 FQNEAQ (reference sequence). Trimming removed 4 bases from V and 4 bases from J, with 14 bases in between. CDR3 loop: CASSSLQGTGANVLTF. CDR3 bases: TGTGCCAGCAGCTCCTTACAGGGAACGGGGGCCAACGTCCTGACTTTC.

The chain couples TRBV19 to TRBJ2-7; TRBD1 matches at 8 bases. V was pared by 1 base and J by 5 bases, with 4 bases of the junction left unmatched. CDR3 length: 14 amino acids. The germline CDR1 and CDR2 sequences are LNHDA and SQIVND (reference sequence). In nucleotides, the CDR3 is TGTGCCAGTAGTATAGGGACAGGGTACCACGAGCAGTACTTC. Its translation is CASSIGTGYHEQYF.

The V gene is TRBV20-1, the J gene TRBJ1-2; no definite D call. The germline V gene encodes CDR1 DFQATT and CDR2 SNEGSKA (reference sequence). V lost 1 base, J lost 8 bases, and 8 bases lay in between. The length of the CDR3 is 11 residues. CDR3 DNA sequence: TGCAGTGCTAGAGTGGAGGGCGGCTACACCTTC. This encodes CSARVEGGYTF.